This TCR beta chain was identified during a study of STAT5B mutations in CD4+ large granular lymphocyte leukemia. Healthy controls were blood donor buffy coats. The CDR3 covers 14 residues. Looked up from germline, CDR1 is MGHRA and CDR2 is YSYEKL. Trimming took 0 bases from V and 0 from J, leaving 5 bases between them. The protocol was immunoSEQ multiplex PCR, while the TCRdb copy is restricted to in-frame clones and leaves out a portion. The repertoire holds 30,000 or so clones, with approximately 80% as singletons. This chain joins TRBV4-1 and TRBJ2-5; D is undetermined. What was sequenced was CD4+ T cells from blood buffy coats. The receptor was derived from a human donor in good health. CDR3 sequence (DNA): TGCGCCAGCAGCCAAGAGGAAAACCAAGAGACCCAGTACTTC. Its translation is CASSQEENQETQYF.